This T cell receptor beta chain was identified during a study of CD8 T cells in ankylosing spondylitis. In the case of this clonotype: Its antigen is as yet unknown. A read error may explain this, as a much larger clone is one base away.

Findings of the study overall: Earlier authors reported some of these motif variants in reactive arthritis synovial fluid and blood. There was reportedly significant enrichment of clones that were disease-linked in matched ankylosing spondylitis synovial fluid. Typical of ankylosing spondylitis blood, it appeared, was a TCR beta motif of several highly homologous variants.

The CDR3 length is 15 residues. Libraries of TCR beta came from quantitative 5'-RACE with molecular barcodes. TCRdb reprocessed the 5' RACE reads via MiXCR and lists one record per CDR3 protein. The sample yields under 200,000 distinct CDR3 sequences, 10% to 15% seen once. V is TRBV12-3 or TRBV12-4 and J is TRBJ2-7; no clear D. This clonotype was obtained from a female donor with ankylosing spondylitis or in good health (not recorded which). Sequencing input: blood, either unsorted or a sorted T cell fraction (not recorded which). CDR3 bases: TGTGCCAGCATGGGTTACGAAACTACCACCTACGAGCAGCACTTC. Translated, it gives CASMGYETTTYEQHF.